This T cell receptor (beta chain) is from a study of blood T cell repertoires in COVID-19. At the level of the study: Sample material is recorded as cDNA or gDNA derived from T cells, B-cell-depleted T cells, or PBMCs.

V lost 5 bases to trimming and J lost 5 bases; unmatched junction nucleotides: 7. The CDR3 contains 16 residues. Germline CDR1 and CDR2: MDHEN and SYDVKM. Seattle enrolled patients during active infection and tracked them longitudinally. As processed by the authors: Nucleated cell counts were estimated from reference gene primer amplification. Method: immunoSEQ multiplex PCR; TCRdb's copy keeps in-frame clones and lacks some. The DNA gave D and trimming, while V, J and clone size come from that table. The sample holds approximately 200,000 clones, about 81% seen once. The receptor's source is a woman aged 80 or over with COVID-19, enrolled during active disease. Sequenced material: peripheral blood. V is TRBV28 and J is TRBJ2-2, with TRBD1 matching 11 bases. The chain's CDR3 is CASSPLGQGDTGELFF. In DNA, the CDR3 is TGTGCCAGCAGTCCCCTGGGACAGGGGGATACCGGGGAGCTGTTTTTT.